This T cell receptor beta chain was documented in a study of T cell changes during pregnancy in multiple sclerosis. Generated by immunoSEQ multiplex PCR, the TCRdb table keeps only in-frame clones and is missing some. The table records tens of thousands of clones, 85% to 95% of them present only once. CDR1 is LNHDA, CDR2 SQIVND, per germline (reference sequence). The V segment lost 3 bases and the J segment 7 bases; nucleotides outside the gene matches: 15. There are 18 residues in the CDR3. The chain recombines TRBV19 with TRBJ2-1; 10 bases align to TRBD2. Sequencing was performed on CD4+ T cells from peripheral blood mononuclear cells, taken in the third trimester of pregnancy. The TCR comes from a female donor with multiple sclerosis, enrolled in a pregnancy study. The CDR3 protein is CASSIQGSLAGAVNEQFF. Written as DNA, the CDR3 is TGTGCCAGTAGTATTCAAGGAAGTCTAGCGGGAGCGGTTAATGAGCAGTTCTTC.